This T cell receptor (beta chain) was identified during a study of response to subunit inactivated influenza vaccine. Study results and limitations: With each seasonal influenza vaccination, the authors suggested, few new T cells are recruited.

In the case of this clonotype: What it binds is unknown.

MiXCR, applied by TCRdb to the RT-PCR reads, yields one record per CDR3 protein. This table has approximately 700,000 distinct CDR3 sequences, over 11% appearing once. CDR3 length equals 15 residues. The V and J ends lost 2 bases and 9 bases respectively, with 19 bases between them. Germline V lookup: CDR1 MNHNS, CDR2 SASEGT. This chain joins TRBV6-1 and TRBJ2-5; D may be TRBD2 (6 bases). The sequence was collected from a man aged 45-65 years who received an inactivated influenza vaccine. The sequencing used PBMCs from blood, collected less than 15 days before vaccination. The CDR3 nucleotides are TGTGCCAGCAGTGAACAGGGTATTCCCGGCGGGGCCCAGTACTTC. Protein: CASSEQGIPGGAQYF.